This paragraph reports one TCR beta chain. Its antigen is currently unknown. This entry comes from a study of CXCR3-negative and CXCR3-positive naive CD8 T cells. Study outcomes and limitations: Within a donor, both naive subsets shared TRBV-TRBJ usage, unlike memory cells.

The CDR3 loop spans 15 amino acids. The germline V gene encodes CDR1 LGHNA and CDR2 YSLEER. Researchers prepared the TRB cDNA libraries using 5' RACE with UMI labels. TCRdb re-analyzed the 5' RACE reads; it lists each CDR3 protein once, without DNA. The table for this sample gives about 130,000 distinct CDR3 sequences. This chain connects TRBV4-3 to TRBJ1-2; TCRdb designates TRBD1, a call that cannot be tested without DNA. The receptor was isolated from a human donor in good health. Some clones in this sample may be carry-over from other donors' samples. Material for sequencing was naive CXCR3- CD8+ T cells from blood. Subset described: CD45RO-CCR7+CD27+CD95- naive CD8+ T cells lacking CXCR3 (TNR3-). The CDR3 loop reads CASSQDGRGQSGYTF.